This T cell receptor beta chain was sequenced during a study of vaccination effects on CD4 cells after COVID-19. The wider study: Sample donation by two convalescent patients took place 16 days and one week before vaccination. General study results and limits: In the study, convalescent patients were few, and early post-infection timepoints were absent.

Cells that had been cultured for 10 days were the source of isolated CD4+ T cells. From March to December 2020, the person had a SARS-CoV-2 infection that was confirmed by PCR. Some clones are missing from TCRdb's copy, which holds only in-frame ones; the method was immunoSEQ multiplex PCR. The sample includes 50,000 to 75,000 clones, approximately 70% of them seen just once. Of note for this clone: Antigen unknown.

The TCR sequence derives from a human donor who had a prior SARS-CoV-2 infection. The sequences come from CD4+ T cells from PBMCs cultured without peptide, collected before COVID-19 vaccination.

CDR3 in amino acids: CSVRGGLETQYF. Written as DNA, the CDR3 is TGCAGCGTTCGTGGGGGCCTAGAGACCCAGTACTTC. V gene TRBV29-1 combines with J gene TRBJ2-5; D is possibly TRBD1 (6 bases). Trimming shortened V by 5 bases and J by 4 bases, and 11 bases separated the two germline ends. The CDR3 runs 12 residues. Germline values: CDR1 SQVTM, CDR2 ANQGSEA. Combining the CDR3 with reference TRBV29-1 and TRBJ2-5 gives the whole variable domain SAVISQKPSRDICQRGTSLTIQCQVDSQVTMMFWYRQQPGQSLTLIATANQGSEATYESGFVIDKFPISRPNLTFSTLTVSNMSPEDSSIYLCSVRGGLETQYFGPGTRLLVL.